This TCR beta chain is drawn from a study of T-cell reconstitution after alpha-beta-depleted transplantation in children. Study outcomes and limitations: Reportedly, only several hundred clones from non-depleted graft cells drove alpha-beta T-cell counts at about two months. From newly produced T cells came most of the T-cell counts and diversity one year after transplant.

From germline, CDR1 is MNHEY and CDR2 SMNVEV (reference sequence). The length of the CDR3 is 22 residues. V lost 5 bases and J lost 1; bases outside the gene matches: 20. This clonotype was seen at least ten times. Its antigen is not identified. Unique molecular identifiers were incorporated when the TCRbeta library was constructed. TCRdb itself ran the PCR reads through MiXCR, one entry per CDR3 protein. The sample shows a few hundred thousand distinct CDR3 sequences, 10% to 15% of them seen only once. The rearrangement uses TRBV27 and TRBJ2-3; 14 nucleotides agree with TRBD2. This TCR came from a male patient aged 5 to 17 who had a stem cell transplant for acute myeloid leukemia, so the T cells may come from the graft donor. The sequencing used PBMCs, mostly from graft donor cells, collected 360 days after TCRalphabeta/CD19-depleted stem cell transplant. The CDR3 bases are TGTGCCAGCAGTCTACGGACACCCGGGACTAGCGGGGGAGGACCCCGCACAGATACGCAGTATTTT. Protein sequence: CASSLRTPGTSGGGPRTDTQYF.